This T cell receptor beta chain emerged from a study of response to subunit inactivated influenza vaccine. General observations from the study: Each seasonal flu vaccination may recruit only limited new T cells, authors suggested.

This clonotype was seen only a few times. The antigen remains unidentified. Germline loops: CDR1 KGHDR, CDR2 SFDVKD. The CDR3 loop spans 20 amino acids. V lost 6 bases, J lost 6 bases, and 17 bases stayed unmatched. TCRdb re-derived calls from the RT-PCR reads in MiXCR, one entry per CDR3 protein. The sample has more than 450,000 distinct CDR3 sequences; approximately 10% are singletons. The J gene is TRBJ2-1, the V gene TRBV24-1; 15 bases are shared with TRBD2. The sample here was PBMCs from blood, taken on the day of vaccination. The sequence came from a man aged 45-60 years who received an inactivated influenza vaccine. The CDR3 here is CATSNPGLAGGQIGFNEQFF. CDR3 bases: TGTGCCACCAGTAACCCAGGACTAGCGGGAGGGCAAATCGGTTTCAATGAGCAGTTCTTC.